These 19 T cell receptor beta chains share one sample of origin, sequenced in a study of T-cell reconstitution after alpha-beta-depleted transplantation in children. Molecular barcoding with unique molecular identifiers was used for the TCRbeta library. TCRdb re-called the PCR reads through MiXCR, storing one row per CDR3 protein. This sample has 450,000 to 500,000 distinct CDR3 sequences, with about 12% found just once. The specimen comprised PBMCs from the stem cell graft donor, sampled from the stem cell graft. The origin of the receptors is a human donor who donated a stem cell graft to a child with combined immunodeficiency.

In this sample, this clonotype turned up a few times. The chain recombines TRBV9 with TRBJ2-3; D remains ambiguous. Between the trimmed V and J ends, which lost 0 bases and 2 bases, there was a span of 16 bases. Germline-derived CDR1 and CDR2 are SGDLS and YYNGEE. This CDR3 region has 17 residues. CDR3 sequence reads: CASSVAEQSWYTDTQYF. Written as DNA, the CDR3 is TGTGCCAGCAGCGTAGCTGAGCAATCTTGGTACACAGATACGCAGTATTTT.

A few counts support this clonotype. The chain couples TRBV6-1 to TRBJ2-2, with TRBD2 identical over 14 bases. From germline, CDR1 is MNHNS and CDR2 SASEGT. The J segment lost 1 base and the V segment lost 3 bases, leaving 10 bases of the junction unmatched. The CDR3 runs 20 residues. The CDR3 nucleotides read TGTGCCAGCAGTGAGGGACTAGCGGGAGTTCTGCTGTGGAACACCGGGGAGCTGTTTTTT. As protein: CASSEGLAGVLLWNTGELFF.

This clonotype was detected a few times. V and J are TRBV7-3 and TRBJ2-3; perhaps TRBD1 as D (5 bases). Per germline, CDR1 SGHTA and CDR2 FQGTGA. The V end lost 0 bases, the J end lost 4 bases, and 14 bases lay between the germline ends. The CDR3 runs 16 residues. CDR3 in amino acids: CASSLTGLDRPDTQYF. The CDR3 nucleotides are TGTGCCAGCAGCTTAACGGGGCTAGACCGCCCAGATACGCAGTATTTT.

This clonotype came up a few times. CDR3 bases: TGTGCCAGCAGTTTATACCAGGGGGCTTCCTACGAGCAGTACTTC. Its protein product is CASSLYQGASYEQYF. The genes are TRBV28 and TRBJ2-7, with 8 bases matching TRBD1. V lost 1 base and J lost 1; bases outside the gene matches: 3. CDR3 size: 15 residues. CDR1 and CDR2 (germline): MDHEN, SYDVKM.

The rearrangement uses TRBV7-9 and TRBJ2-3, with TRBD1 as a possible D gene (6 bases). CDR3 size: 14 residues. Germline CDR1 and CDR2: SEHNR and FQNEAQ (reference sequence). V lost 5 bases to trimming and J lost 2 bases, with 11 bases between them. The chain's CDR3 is CASSAPGHTDTQYF. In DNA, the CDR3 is TGTGCCAGCAGCGCACCGGGACACACAGATACGCAGTATTTT.

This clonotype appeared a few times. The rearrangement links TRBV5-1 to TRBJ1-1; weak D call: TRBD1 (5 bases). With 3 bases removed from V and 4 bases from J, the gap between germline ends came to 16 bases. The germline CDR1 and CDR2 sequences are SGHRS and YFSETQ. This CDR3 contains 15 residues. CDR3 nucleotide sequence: TGCGCCAGCAGCTGGGACCGGGGATCCGGCACTGAAGCTTTCTTT. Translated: CASSWDRGSGTEAFF.

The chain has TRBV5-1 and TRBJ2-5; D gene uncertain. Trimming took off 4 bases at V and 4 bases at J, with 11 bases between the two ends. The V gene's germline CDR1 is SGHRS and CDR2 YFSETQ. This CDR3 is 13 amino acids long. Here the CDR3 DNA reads TGCGCCAGCAGCCAAGACACCCCAGAGACCCAGTACTTC. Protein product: CASSQDTPETQYF.

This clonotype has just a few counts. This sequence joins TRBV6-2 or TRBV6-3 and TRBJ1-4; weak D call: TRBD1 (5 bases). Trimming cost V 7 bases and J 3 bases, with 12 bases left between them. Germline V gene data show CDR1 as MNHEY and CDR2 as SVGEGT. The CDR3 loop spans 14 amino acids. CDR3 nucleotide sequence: TGTGCCAGCAACCCGGGACGGTCTAATGAAAAACTGTTTTTT. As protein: CASNPGRSNEKLFF.

DNA for the CDR3: TGTGCCAGCAGCTCCGGGGTAGTCAACGAGCAGTACTTC. Protein: CASSSGVVNEQYF. The V call is TRBV7-9, the J call TRBJ2-7; TRBD2 is a possible D gene (5 bases). The CDR3 is 13 residues long. Germline-derived CDR1 and CDR2 are SEHNR and FQNEAQ (reference sequence). The germline V and J ends were trimmed by 4 bases and 5 bases, with 12 bases remaining between them.

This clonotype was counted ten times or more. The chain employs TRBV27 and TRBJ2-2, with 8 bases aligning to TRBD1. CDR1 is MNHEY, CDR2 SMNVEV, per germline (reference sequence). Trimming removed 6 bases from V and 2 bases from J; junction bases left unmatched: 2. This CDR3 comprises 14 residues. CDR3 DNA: TGTGCCAGCAGCCCAGGGGGCAACACCGGGGAGCTGTTTTTT. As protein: CASSPGGNTGELFF.

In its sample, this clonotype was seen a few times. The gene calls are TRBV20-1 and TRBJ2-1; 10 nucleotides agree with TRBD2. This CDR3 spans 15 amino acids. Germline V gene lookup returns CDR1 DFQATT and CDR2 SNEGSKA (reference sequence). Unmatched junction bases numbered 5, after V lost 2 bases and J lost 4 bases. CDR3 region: CSARRVAGGYNEQFF. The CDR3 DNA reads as TGCAGTGCTAGAAGGGTAGCGGGAGGTTACAATGAGCAGTTCTTC.

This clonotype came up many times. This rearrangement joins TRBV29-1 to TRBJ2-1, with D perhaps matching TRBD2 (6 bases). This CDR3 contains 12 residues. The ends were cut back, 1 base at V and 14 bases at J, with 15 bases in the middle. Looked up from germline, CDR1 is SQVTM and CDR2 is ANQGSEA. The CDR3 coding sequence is TGCAGCGTTGAAGGTGCGGGAACGATTAAGTTCTTC. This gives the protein CSVEGAGTIKFF.

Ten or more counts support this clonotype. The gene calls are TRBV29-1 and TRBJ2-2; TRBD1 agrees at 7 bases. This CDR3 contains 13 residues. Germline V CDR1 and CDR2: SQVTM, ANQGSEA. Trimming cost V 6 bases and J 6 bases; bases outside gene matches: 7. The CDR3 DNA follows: TGCAGCGTGTTACAGGGGACGCCCGGGGAGCTGTTTTTT. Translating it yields CSVLQGTPGELFF.

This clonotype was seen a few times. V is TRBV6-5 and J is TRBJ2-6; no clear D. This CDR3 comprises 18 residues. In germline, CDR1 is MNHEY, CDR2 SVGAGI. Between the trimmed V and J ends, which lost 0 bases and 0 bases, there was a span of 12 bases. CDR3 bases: TGTGCCAGCAGTTACTCAAAGCCACTACTCTCTGGGGCCAACGTCCTGACTTTC. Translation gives CASSYSKPLLSGANVLTF.

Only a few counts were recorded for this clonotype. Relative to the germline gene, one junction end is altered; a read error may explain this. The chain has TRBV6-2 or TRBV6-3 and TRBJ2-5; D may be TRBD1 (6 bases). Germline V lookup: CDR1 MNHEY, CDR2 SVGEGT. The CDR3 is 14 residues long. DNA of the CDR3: TGTGCCAGCGGTTACTCCCACAGGGCCCAGACCCAGTACTTC. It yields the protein CASGYSHRAQTQYF.

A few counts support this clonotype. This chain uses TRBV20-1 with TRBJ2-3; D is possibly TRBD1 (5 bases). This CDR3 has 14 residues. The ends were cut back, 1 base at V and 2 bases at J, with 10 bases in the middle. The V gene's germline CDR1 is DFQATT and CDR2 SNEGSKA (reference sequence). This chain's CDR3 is CSARVAGITDTQYF. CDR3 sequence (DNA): TGCAGTGCTAGAGTGGCAGGGATCACAGATACGCAGTATTTT.

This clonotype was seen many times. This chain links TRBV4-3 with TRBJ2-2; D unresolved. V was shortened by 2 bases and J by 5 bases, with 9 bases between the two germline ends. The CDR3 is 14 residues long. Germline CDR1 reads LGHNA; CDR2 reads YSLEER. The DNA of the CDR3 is TGCGCCAGCAGCCAAAGGATTTCTACCGGGGAGCTGTTTTTT. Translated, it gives CASSQRISTGELFF.

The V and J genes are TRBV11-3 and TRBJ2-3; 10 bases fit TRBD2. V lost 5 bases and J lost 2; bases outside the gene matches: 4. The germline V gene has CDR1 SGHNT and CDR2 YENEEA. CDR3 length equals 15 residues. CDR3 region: CASSSGGDYTDTQYF. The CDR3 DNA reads TGTGCCAGCAGCAGCGGGGGGGACTACACAGATACGCAGTATTTT. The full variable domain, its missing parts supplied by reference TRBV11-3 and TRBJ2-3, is EAGVVQSPRYKIIEKKQPVAFWCNPISGHNTLYWYLQNLGQGPELLIRYENEEAVDDSQLPKDRFSAERLKGVDSTLKIQPAELGDSAVYLCASSSGGDYTDTQYFGPGTRLTVL.

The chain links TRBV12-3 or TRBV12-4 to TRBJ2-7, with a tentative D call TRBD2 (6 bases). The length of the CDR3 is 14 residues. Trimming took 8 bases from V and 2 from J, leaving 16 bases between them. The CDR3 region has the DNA TGTGCCAGCGCTGTAGCGGTGCCTCCCTACGAGCAGTACTTC. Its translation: CASAVAVPPYEQYF.